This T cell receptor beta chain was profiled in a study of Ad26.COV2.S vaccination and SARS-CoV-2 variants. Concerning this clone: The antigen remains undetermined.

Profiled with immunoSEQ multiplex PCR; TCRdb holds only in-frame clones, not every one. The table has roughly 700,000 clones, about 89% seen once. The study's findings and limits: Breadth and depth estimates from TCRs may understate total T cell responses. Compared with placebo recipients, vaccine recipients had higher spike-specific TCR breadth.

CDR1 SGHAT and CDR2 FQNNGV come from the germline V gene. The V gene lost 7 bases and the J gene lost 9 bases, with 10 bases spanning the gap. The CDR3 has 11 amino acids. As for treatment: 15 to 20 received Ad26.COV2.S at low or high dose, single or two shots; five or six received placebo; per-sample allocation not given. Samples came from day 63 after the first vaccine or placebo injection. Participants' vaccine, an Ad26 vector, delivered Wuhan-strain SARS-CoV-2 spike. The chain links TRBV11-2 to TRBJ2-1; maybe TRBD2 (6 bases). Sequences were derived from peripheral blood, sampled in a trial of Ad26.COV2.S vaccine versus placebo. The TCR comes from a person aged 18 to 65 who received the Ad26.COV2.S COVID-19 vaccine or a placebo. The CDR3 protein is CASTRDSEQFF. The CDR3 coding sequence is TGTGCCAGCACGAGGGACTCTGAGCAGTTCTTC.